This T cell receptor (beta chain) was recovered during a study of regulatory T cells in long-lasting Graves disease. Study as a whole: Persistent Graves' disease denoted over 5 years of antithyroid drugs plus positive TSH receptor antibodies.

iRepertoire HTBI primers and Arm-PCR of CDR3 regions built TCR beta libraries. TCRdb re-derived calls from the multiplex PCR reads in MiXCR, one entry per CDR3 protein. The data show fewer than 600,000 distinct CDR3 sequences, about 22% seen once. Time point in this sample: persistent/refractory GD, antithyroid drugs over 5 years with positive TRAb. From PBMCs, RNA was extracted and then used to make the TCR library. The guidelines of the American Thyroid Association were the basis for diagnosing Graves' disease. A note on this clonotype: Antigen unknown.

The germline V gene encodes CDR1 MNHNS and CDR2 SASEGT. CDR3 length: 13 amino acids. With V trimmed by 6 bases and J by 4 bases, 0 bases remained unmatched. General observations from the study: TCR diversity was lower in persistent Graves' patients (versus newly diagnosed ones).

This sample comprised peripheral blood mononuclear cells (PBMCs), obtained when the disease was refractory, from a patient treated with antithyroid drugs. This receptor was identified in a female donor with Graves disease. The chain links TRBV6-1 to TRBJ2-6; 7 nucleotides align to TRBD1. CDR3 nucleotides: TGTGCCAGCAGGGGACAGGGGGCCAACGTCCTGACTTTC. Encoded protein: CASRGQGANVLTF.